These 30 T cell receptor beta chains came from one sample sequenced in a study of blood T cell repertoires in COVID-19. Clones were sequenced by immunoSEQ multiplex PCR, and TCRdb holds only the in-frame ones, with some missing. The repertoire holds around 60,000 clones, with 80% to 85% as singletons. Sequenced: peripheral blood. The receptor source for this set is a man between 60 and 75 years old with COVID-19, enrolled during active disease.

The V and J genes are TRBV24-1 and TRBJ1-2; 8 nucleotides match TRBD1. Germline V CDR1 and CDR2: KGHDR, SFDVKD. The V and J ends lost 5 bases and 3 bases, in that order; junction bases with no gene match: 4. This CDR3 contains 14 residues. CDR3 sequence (DNA): TGTGCCACCAGTGCGGACAGGGAAGACTATGGCTACACCTTC. Its translation is CATSADREDYGYTF.

The V gene is TRBV4-1, the J gene TRBJ1-6; D may be TRBD1 (5 bases). V lost 1 base and J 8 bases, leaving 12 bases between the germline ends. The CDR3 has 15 residues. Germline V gene data show CDR1 as MGHRA and CDR2 as YSYEKL. Written as DNA, the CDR3 is TGCGCCAGCAGCCAAGTGGGCACAGGTTATTCACCCCTCCACTTT. This sequence encodes CASSQVGTGYSPLHF.

The CDR3 DNA sequence: TGCGCCAGCAGCGAAGGGACTAGTCCCTACAATGAGCAGTTCTTC. This codes for CASSEGTSPYNEQFF. V usage is TRBV5-1 and J usage is TRBJ2-1; 8 positions match TRBD2. Trimming took 4 bases from V and 2 from J; bases not matched to a gene: 5. The CDR3 is made up of 15 amino acids. Looked up from germline, CDR1 is SGHRS and CDR2 is YFSETQ.

The V call is TRBV7-9, the J call TRBJ1-1; D call uncertain. This CDR3 region has 14 residues. V was clipped by 5 bases and J by 7 bases, with 17 bases between them. Looked up from germline, CDR1 is SEHNR and CDR2 is FQNEAQ (reference sequence). The CDR3 DNA follows: TGTGCCAGCAGCCGTGGCCTCCGGGATAGTGAAGCTTTCTTT. This codes for CASSRGLRDSEAFF.

This clone was observed a single time. The chain is built from TRBV5-6 and TRBJ1-1; possibly TRBD1 for D (5 bases). V shed 4 bases and J shed 5 bases, with 15 bases lying between them. This CDR3 region has 14 residues. Germline CDR1 and CDR2: SGHDT and YYEEEE. Here the CDR3 DNA reads TGTGCCAGCAGCCACGGCGCAGGGACTACTGAAGCTTTCTTT. Translation: CASSHGAGTTEAFF.

The chain couples TRBV6-1 to TRBJ2-1; TRBD2 aligns across 9 bases. Germline CDR1 MNHNS, CDR2 SASEGT. The V and J ends lost 3 bases and 9 bases, in that order; junction bases with no gene match: 6. The length of the CDR3 is 14 residues. CDR3 nucleotide sequence: TGTGCCAGCAGTGACGGTGCGGGGGGGATTGAGCAGTTCTTC. As protein: CASSDGAGGIEQFF.

V gene TRBV2 combines with J gene TRBJ2-3; D may be TRBD2 (5 bases). Germline loops: CDR1 SNHLY, CDR2 FYNNEI. Trimming stripped 2 bases from V and 4 bases from J, with 13 bases between. This CDR3 is 15 amino acids long. The CDR3 coding sequence is TGTGCCAGCAGTGAAACCCGGGTGGGAGCAGATACGCAGTATTTT. Encoded protein: CASSETRVGADTQYF. The complete variable domain, with remaining parts taken from reference TRBV2 and TRBJ2-3, reads EPEVTQTPSHQVTQMGQEVILRCVPISNHLYFYWYRQILGQKVEFLVSFYNNEISEKSEIFDDQFSVERPDGSNFTLKIRSTKLEDSAMYFCASSETRVGADTQYFGPGTRLTVL.

The chain couples TRBV6-4 to TRBJ1-1; the D is unclear. Looked up from germline, CDR1 is MRHNA and CDR2 is SNTAGT. CDR3 length: 13 amino acids. V shed 7 bases and J shed 0 bases, with 9 bases lying between them. The CDR3 nucleotides are TGTGCCAGCAAGGCAGGAATGAACACTGAAGCTTTCTTT. It translates to CASKAGMNTEAFF.

V usage is TRBV5-1 and J usage is TRBJ1-4; TRBD1 agrees at 10 bases. The CDR3 runs 16 residues. CDR1 SGHRS and CDR2 YFSETQ come from the germline V gene. The trim removed 0 bases at V and 5 bases at J, leaving 4 bases unmatched. The CDR3 sequence: CASSLVRTGGNEKLFF. The CDR3 nucleotides read TGCGCCAGCAGCTTGGTCCGGACAGGGGGAAATGAAAAACTGTTTTTT.

V usage is TRBV30 and J usage is TRBJ1-2; TRBD1 agrees at 7 bases. Germline assignment: CDR1 GTSNPN and CDR2 SVGIG (reference sequence). The CDR3 runs to 15 residues. V lost 4 bases and J lost 4; bases outside the gene matches: 12. The CDR3: CAWTRTPGQSYGYTF. The CDR3 nucleotides read TGTGCCTGGACTCGAACGCCGGGACAGAGCTATGGCTACACCTTC.

The table lists this clone with a count of one. This sequence joins TRBV5-4 and TRBJ2-3; tentative D call: TRBD1 (6 bases). This CDR3 has 16 residues. V lost 4 bases and J 1 base, leaving 16 bases between the germline ends. Germline-derived CDR1 and CDR2 are SGHNT and YYREEE (reference sequence). Here the CDR3 reads CASSAMGAGGTDTQYF. CDR3 nucleotides: TGTGCCAGCAGCGCGATGGGGGCAGGGGGCACAGATACGCAGTATTTT.

This chain links TRBV5-1 with TRBJ2-7; 11 nucleotides line up with TRBD1. Germline CDR1 is SGHRS and CDR2 is YFSETQ. The J segment lost 4 bases and the V segment lost 4 bases, leaving 4 bases of the junction unmatched. The CDR3 runs 14 residues. CDR3 sequence (DNA): TGCGCCAGCAGCCCGGACAGGGGGCGATACGAGCAGTACTTC. Protein sequence: CASSPDRGRYEQYF.

The V and J genes are TRBV6-5 and TRBJ2-7; tentatively, D is TRBD1 (6 bases). CDR1 is MNHEY, CDR2 SVGAGI, per germline. Trimming pared 5 bases from V and 3 bases from J, leaving 14 bases between. CDR3 length equals 14 residues. CDR3 coding DNA: TGTGCCAGCAGTAACCAGGGGTCCGTCTACGAGCAGTACTTC. It encodes CASSNQGSVYEQYF.

This sequence joins TRBV28 and TRBJ1-2, with a weak D call TRBD1 (5 bases). Per the germline V gene, CDR1 is MDHEN and CDR2 is SYDVKM. The CDR3 has 16 residues. V lost 5 bases and J lost 7, with 23 bases in between. The CDR3 loop reads CASSKYSGGMGGGYTF. The CDR3 DNA reads as TGTGCCAGCAGTAAATACAGTGGGGGGATGGGTGGTGGCTACACCTTC.

The DNA of the CDR3 is TGCGCCAGCAGCTTGGCGACAGGGGAGAATGAGCAGTTCTTC. Translating gives CASSLATGENEQFF. J is TRBJ2-1 and V is TRBV5-1; 8 positions agree with TRBD1. Germline V lookup: CDR1 SGHRS, CDR2 YFSETQ. V lost 0 bases to trimming and J lost 7 bases; unmatched junction nucleotides: 3. CDR3 size: 14 residues.

The chain has TRBV3-1 (or the pseudogene TRBV3-2) and TRBJ2-7; 9 nucleotides align to TRBD2. From germline, CDR1 is LGHDT and CDR2 YNNKEL (reference sequence). V was clipped by 3 bases and J by 3 bases; unmatched bases: 6. The CDR3 extends over 15 amino acids. CDR3 sequence: CASSQTRTSVYEQYF. The CDR3 DNA reads TGTGCCAGCAGCCAGACAAGGACTAGCGTCTACGAGCAGTACTTC.

This clone was counted a single time. V and J are TRBV7-3 and TRBJ2-1; TRBD1 aligns across 7 bases. CDR3 length: 15 residues. Unmatched junction bases numbered 11, after V lost 5 bases and J lost 7 bases. The germline V gene encodes CDR1 SGHTA and CDR2 FQGTGA. CDR3 nucleotide sequence: TGTGCCAGCAGCCTACAGGGGAGCGGTAGAAATGAGCAGTTCTTC. The encoded protein is CASSLQGSGRNEQFF.

V usage is TRBV6-5 and J usage is TRBJ2-1, with a weak D call TRBD2 (5 bases). V shed 8 bases and J shed 2 bases, with 10 bases lying between them. Germline assignment: CDR1 MNHEY and CDR2 SVGAGI. This CDR3 has 13 amino acids. The CDR3 sequence: CASGGTPYNEQFF. CDR3 nucleotides: TGTGCCAGCGGAGGAACTCCCTACAATGAGCAGTTCTTC.

This chain connects TRBV12-3 or TRBV12-4 to TRBJ1-1, with D uncertain. This CDR3 is 13 amino acids long. Trimming cost V 3 bases and J 2 bases, with 7 bases left between them. Here the CDR3 DNA reads TGTGCCAGCAGTTTCCGGGGAAACACTGAAGCTTTCTTT. Residues: CASSFRGNTEAFF.

In its sample, this clone was seen once. CDR3 loop: CASSSGRGEQPQHF. DNA for the CDR3: TGTGCCAGCAGTTCAGGGAGGGGAGAACAGCCCCAGCATTTT. V gene TRBV2 combines with J gene TRBJ1-5; possible D gene TRBD1, 5 bases. This CDR3 has 14 amino acids. Trimming took 5 bases from V and 7 from J, leaving 15 bases between them. Germline values: CDR1 SNHLY, CDR2 FYNNEI.

The rearrangement joins TRBV3-1 (or the pseudogene TRBV3-2) to TRBJ2-7, with a tentative D call TRBD2 (6 bases). CDR3 length equals 12 residues. Trimming removed 2 bases at V and 7 bases at J, with 9 bases between. Germline V gene lookup returns CDR1 LGHDT and CDR2 YNNKEL (reference sequence). In nucleotides, the CDR3 is TGTGCCAGCAGCCAACCTGCGGGGGAGCAGTACTTC. Its protein product is CASSQPAGEQYF.

This CDR3 is CASSVLGGYGYTF. The CDR3, as DNA: TGTGCCAGCAGCGTTCTAGGCGGCTATGGCTACACCTTC. This chain joins TRBV5-6 and TRBJ1-2, with D uncertain. V was shortened by 4 bases and J by 4 bases, with 11 bases between the two germline ends. The V gene's germline CDR1 is SGHDT and CDR2 YYEEEE. The CDR3 extends over 13 amino acids. Full variable domain (missing parts from reference TRBV5-6 and TRBJ1-2): DAGVTQSPTHLIKTRGQQVTLRCSPKSGHDTVSWYQQALGQGPQFIFQYYEEEERQRGNFPDRFSGHQFPNYSSELNVNALLLGDSALYLCASSVLGGYGYTFGSGTRLTVV.

The chain joins TRBV5-1 to TRBJ2-6; a possible D gene is TRBD1 (8 bases). Per germline, CDR1 SGHRS and CDR2 YFSETQ. CDR3 length: 18 residues. Trimming cost V 2 bases and J 2 bases, with 17 bases left between them. The CDR3 sequence is CASSLKDRDYTGANVLTF. The CDR3 coding sequence is TGCGCCAGCAGCTTAAAGGACAGGGACTATACTGGGGCCAACGTCCTGACTTTC.

The chain joins TRBV11-2 to TRBJ1-2, with 7 bases aligning to TRBD1. Losses at the gene ends were 6 bases for V and 3 bases for J; bases not matched to a gene: 10. Germline V gene lookup returns CDR1 SGHAT and CDR2 FQNNGV. This CDR3 has 15 amino acids. CDR3 in DNA: TGTGCCAGCAGTTCCGTCAGGGGGAGACACTATGGCTACACCTTC. Translating gives CASSSVRGRHYGYTF.

This clone came up once. This rearrangement joins TRBV11-2 to TRBJ2-2; 7 bases align to TRBD2. The V gene's germline CDR1 is SGHAT and CDR2 FQNNGV. With V trimmed by 5 bases and J by 5 bases, 8 bases remained unmatched. The CDR3 consists of 15 residues. CDR3 bases: TGTGCCAGCAGCACCTCCGCGGGGGTAACCGGGGAGCTGTTTTTT. Amino acid sequence: CASSTSAGVTGELFF.

The rearrangement links TRBV18 to TRBJ1-2; a possible D gene is TRBD1 (6 bases). This CDR3 is 13 amino acids long. V lost 3 bases to trimming and J lost 5 bases, with 10 bases between them. The germline CDR1 and CDR2 sequences are KGHSH and LQKENI. For the CDR3, the DNA is TGTGCCAGCTCACCCGCGGACAGATATGGCTACACCTTC. It is translated as CASSPADRYGYTF.

The chain joins TRBV25-1 to TRBJ1-4, with D perhaps TRBD1 (5 bases). This CDR3 is built from 15 residues. Germline V gene data show CDR1 as MGHDK and CDR2 as SYGVNS. V was pared by 1 base and J by 4 bases, with 10 bases between. This CDR3 reads CASSEWRGGNEKLFF. The CDR3 DNA reads as TGTGCCAGCAGTGAATGGAGGGGAGGTAATGAAAAACTGTTTTTT.

The J gene is TRBJ2-1, the V gene TRBV9; 9 bases agree with TRBD2. This CDR3 spans 16 amino acids. Germline-derived CDR1 and CDR2 are SGDLS and YYNGEE. The J segment lost 7 bases and the V segment lost 0 bases, leaving 8 bases of the junction unmatched. CDR3 sequence: CASSVDLAGAANEQFF. In DNA, the CDR3 is TGTGCCAGCAGCGTAGACTTAGCGGGAGCGGCAAATGAGCAGTTCTTC. The whole variable domain, remainder taken from reference TRBV9 and TRBJ2-1, is DSGVTQTPKHLITATGQRVTLRCSPRSGDLSVYWYQQSLDQGLQFLIQYYNGEERAKGNILERFSAQQFPDLHSELNLSSLELGDSALYFCASSVDLAGAANEQFFGPGTRLTVL.

This chain uses TRBV10-3 with TRBJ1-2; D gene uncertain. V was pared by 4 bases and J by 5 bases, with 26 bases between. This CDR3 comprises 18 residues. Germline V gives CDR1 ENHRY, CDR2 SYGVKD. CDR3 DNA: TGTGCCATCAGTGCGGGAACTGGACCCCGGAGGTCTGGGTATGGCTACACCTTC. Translated, it gives CAISAGTGPRRSGYGYTF.

The V and J genes are TRBV3-1 (or the pseudogene TRBV3-2) and TRBJ1-2; D is perhaps TRBD1 (6 bases). The CDR3 has 14 amino acids. Germline CDR1 reads LGHDT; CDR2 reads YNNKEL (reference sequence). Trimming removed 1 base from V and 1 base from J, with 7 bases in between. The CDR3 is CASSQVDSNYGYTF. In DNA form, the CDR3 reads TGTGCCAGCAGCCAAGTGGACAGTAACTATGGCTACACCTTC.